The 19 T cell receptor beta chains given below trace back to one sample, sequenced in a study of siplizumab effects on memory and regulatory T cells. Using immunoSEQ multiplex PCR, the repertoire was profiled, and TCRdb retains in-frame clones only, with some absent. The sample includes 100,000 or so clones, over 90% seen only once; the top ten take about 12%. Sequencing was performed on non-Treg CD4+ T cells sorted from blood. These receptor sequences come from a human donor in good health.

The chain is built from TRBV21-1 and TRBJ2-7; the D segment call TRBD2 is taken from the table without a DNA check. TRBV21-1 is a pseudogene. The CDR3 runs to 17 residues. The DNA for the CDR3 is TGTGCCAGCAGCAGGATACCGGGGACTAGCGAAACCTACGAGCAGTACTTC. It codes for CASSRIPGTSETYEQYF.

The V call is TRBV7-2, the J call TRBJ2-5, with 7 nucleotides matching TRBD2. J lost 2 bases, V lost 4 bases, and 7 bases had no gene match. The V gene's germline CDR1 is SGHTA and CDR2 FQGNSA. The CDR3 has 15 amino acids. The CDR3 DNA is TGTGCCAGCAGCTCAAGCGGGAAGGGGCAAGAGACCCAGTACTTC. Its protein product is CASSSSGKGQETQYF. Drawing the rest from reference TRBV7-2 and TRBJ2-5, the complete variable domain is GAGVSQSPSNKVTEKGKDVELRCDPISGHTALYWYRQSLGQGLEFLIYFQGNSAPDKSGLPSDRFSAERTGGSVSTLTIQRTQQEDSAVYLCASSSSGKGQETQYFGPGTRLLVL.

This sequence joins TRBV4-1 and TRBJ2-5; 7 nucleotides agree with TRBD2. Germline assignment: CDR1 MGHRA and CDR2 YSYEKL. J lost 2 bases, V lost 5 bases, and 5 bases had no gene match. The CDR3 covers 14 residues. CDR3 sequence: CASSLRLAQETQYF. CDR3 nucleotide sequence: TGCGCCAGCAGCTTACGACTAGCTCAAGAGACCCAGTACTTC.

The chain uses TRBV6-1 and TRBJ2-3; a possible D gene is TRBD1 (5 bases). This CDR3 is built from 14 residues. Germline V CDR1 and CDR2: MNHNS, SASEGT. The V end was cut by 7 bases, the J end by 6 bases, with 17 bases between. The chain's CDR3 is CASIVTLGVDTQYF. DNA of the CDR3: TGTGCCAGCATCGTGACGCTAGGGGTCGATACGCAGTATTTT.

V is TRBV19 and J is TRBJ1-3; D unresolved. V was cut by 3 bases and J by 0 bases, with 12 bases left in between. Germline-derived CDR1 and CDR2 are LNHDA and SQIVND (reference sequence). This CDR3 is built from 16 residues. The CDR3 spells CASSIDTGFSGNTIYF. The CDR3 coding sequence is TGTGCCAGTAGTATCGACACGGGATTCTCTGGAAACACCATATATTTT.

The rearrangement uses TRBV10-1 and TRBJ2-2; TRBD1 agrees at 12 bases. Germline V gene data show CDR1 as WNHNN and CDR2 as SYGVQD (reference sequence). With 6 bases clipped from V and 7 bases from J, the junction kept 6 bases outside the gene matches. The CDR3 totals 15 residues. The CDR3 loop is CASSGTGGADGELFF. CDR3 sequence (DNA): TGCGCCAGCAGCGGGACAGGGGGCGCGGACGGGGAGCTGTTTTTT.

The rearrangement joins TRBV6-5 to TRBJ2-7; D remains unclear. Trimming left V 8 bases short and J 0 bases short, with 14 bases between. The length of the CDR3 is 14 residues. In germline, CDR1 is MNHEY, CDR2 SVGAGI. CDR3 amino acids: CASCRAPASYEQYF. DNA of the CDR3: TGTGCCAGCTGTAGGGCGCCGGCCTCCTACGAGCAGTACTTC.

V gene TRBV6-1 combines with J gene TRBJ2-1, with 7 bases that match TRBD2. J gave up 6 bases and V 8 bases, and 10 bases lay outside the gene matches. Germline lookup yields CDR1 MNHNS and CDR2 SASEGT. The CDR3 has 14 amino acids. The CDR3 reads CASSALGGTNEQFF. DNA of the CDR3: TGTGCCAGCTCCGCACTCGGGGGGACCAATGAGCAGTTCTTC.

DNA of the CDR3: TGCGCCAGCAGCTCCCCGGGACTTTACGGGGAGACCCAGTACTTC. Its protein product is CASSSPGLYGETQYF. The chain uses TRBV5-1 and TRBJ2-5, with D perhaps matching TRBD2 (6 bases). Germline V gene lookup returns CDR1 SGHRS and CDR2 YFSETQ. V was cut by 3 bases and J by 5 bases, with 17 bases left in between. This CDR3 spans 15 amino acids.

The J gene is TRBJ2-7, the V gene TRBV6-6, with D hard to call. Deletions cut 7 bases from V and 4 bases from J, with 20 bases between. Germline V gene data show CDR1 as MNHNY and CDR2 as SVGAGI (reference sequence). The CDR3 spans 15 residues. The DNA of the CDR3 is TGTGCCAGCACCCTAACCCCTGGGCAGCCTTACGAGCAGTACTTC. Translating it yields CASTLTPGQPYEQYF.

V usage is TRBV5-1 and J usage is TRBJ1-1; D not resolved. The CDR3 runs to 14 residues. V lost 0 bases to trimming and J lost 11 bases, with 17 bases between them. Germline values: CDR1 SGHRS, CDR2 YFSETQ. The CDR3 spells CASSLAGEVSSAFF. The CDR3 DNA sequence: TGCGCCAGCAGCTTGGCCGGGGAGGTGTCGTCTGCTTTCTTT.

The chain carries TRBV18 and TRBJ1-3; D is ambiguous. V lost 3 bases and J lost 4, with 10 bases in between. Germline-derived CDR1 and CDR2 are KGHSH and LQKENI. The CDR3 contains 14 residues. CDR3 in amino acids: CASSPGVWGNTIYF. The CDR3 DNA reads TGTGCCAGCTCACCCGGTGTTTGGGGAAACACCATATATTTT. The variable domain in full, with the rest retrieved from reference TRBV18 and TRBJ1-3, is NAGVMQNPRHLVRRRGQEARLRCSPMKGHSHVYWYRQLPEEGLKFMVYLQKENIIDESGMPKERFSAEFPKEGPSILRIQQVVRGDSAAYFCASSPGVWGNTIYFGEGSWLTVV.

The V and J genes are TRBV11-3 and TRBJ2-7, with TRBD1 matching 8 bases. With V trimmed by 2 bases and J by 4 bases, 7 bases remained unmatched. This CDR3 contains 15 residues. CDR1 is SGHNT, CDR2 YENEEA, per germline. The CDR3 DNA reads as TGTGCCAGCAGCTTATCCAGACAGGGGAATTACGAGCAGTACTTC. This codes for CASSLSRQGNYEQYF.

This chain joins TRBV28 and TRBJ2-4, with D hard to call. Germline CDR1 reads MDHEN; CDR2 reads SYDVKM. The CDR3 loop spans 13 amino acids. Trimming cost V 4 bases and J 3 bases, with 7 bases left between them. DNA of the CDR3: TGTGCCAGCAGTTCCCGGTTCAAAAACATTCAGTACTTC. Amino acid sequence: CASSSRFKNIQYF.

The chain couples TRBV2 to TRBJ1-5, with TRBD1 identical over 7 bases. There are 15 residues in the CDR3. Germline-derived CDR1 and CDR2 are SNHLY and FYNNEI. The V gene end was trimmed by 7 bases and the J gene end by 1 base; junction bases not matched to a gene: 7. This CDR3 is CASMGVRGSNQPQHF. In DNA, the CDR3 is TGTGCCAGCATGGGCGTCAGGGGGAGCAATCAGCCCCAGCATTTT.

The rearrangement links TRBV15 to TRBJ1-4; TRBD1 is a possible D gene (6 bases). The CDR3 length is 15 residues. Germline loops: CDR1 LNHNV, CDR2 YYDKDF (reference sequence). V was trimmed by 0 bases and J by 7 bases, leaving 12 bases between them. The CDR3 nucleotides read TGTGCCACCAGCAGAGAAGGGGGTGTGGGTGAAAAACTGTTTTTT. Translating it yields CATSREGGVGEKLFF.

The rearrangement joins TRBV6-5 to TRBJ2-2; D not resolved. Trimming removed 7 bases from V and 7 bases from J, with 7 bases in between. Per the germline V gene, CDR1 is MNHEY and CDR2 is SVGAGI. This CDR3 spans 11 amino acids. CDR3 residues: CASKGGGELFF. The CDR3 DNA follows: TGTGCCAGCAAAGGTGGCGGGGAGCTGTTTTTT.

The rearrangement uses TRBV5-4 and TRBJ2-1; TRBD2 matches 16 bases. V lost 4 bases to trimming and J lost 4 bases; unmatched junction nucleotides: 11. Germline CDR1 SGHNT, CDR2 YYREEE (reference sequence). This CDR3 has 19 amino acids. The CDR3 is CASSAPGTSGRAAYNEQFF. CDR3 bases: TGTGCCAGCAGCGCTCCCGGGACTAGCGGGAGGGCCGCGTACAATGAGCAGTTCTTC.

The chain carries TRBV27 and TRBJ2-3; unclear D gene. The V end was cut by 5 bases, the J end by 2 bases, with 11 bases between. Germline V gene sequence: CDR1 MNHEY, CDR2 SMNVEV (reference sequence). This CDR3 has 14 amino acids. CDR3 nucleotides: TGTGCCAGCAGTCCCATGGGCCTCACAGATACGCAGTATTTT. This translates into CASSPMGLTDTQYF.